A selection of T cell receptor beta chains follows, all from one sample in a study of OX40 agonist ivuxolimab in advanced cancers. Sequenced by immunoSEQ multiplex PCR; TCRdb stores in-frame clones only, minus some. This sample carries roughly 53,000 clones, roughly 88% of them seen once, and the ten largest clones take around an eighth. Sequences were derived from CD4+ or CD8+ T cells sorted from blood, sampled in a trial of the OX40 agonist ivuxolimab. These TCRs come from an adult with an advanced solid tumor such as melanoma, head and neck, liver or kidney cancer. Each CDR3 is given with its conserved first and last residue. The D gene is left open where the match is weak. The size entry is marked missing in some rows and otherwise reads once, few, many or a size class.

TGCGCCAGCAGCTTGCCGGGTGAAGAGACCCAGTACTTC	CASSLPGEETQYF	TRBV5-1	TRBJ2-5	NA	NA
TGTGCCAGCAGCCCTTGGGACGGCACGAACACTGAAGCTTTCTTT	CASSPWDGTNTEAFF	TRBV9	TRBJ1-1	NA	NA
TGTGCCAGCAGCCAGCTTGGTCTGGGACTGAACACTGAAGCTTTCTTT	CASSQLGLGLNTEAFF	TRBV14	TRBJ1-1	NA	NA
TGCGCCAGCAGCCCTACGACTAGCGGGGTTTACAATGAGCAGTTCTTC	CASSPTTSGVYNEQFF	TRBV5-1	TRBJ2-1	TRBD2	NA
TGTGCCAGTAGTTCAAAACAGGGGGATCTAAGTGGCTACACCTTC	CASSSKQGDLSGYTF	TRBV19	TRBJ1-2	TRBD1	NA
TGCGCCAGCAGTGAATCAACTAGCGGGAGCAGAGATACGCAGTATTTT	CASSESTSGSRDTQYF	TRBV10-2	TRBJ2-3	TRBD2	NA
TGTGCCAGCAGTCTCGAAACTCAAGACGGGTACTTC	CASSLETQDGYF	TRBV27	TRBJ2-7	NA	NA
TGTGCCAGCAGTGATACTTCATGGGATACGCAGTATTTT	CASSDTSWDTQYF	TRBV6-1	TRBJ2-3	NA	NA
TGTGCCAGCAGTTTTCGGTACAGCTATGGCTACACCTTC	CASSFRYSYGYTF	TRBV27	TRBJ1-2	NA	NA
TGTGCCAGCTCACCAGCGGGCACAGATACGCAGTATTTT	CASSPAGTDTQYF	TRBV18	TRBJ2-3	NA	few
TGTGCCAGTAGTGACAGGGGAGGTCTCTATGGCTACACCTTC	CASSDRGGLYGYTF	TRBV19	TRBJ1-2	TRBD1	NA
TGCGCCAGCAGCTTGGGGAACTCTGGGGCCAACGTCCTGACTTTC	CASSLGNSGANVLTF	TRBV5-1	TRBJ2-6	NA	NA
TGTGCCAGCAGTAAGAACTTGGGACAGGTACTGCCGAGGGGTGAAAAACTGTTTTTT	CASSKNLGQVLPRGEKLFF	TRBV7-9	TRBJ1-4	TRBD1	NA
TGTGCCAGCAGTGAGGAAAACGACAGGGACTACAATGAGCAGTTCTTC	CASSEENDRDYNEQFF	TRBV2	TRBJ2-1	TRBD1	NA
TGTGCCAGCAGCTTGGGTAGGTACGAGCAGTACTTC	CASSLGRYEQYF	TRBV5-5	TRBJ2-7	NA	once
TGTGCCAGCAGCCTTGGGGTAATTCCCTACGAGCAGTACTTC	CASSLGVIPYEQYF	TRBV7-2	TRBJ2-7	NA	NA
TGTGCCAGCAGCCAACAGGGTTACGCCCTCCACTTT	CASSQQGYALHF	TRBV14	TRBJ1-6	NA	few
TGTGCCAGCAGTTACCGTAGAAGGACTATGAACACTGAAGCTTTCTTT	CASSYRRRTMNTEAFF	TRBV6-6	TRBJ1-1	NA	NA
TGTGCCAGCAGGGCAGAAGTCAATGAAAAACTGTTTTTT	CASRAEVNEKLFF	TRBV28	TRBJ1-4	NA	NA
TGTGCCAGCAGCTTAGTCCGAAACACTGAAGCTTTCTTT	CASSLVRNTEAFF	TRBV7-2	TRBJ1-1	NA	NA
TGCGCCAGCAGCCAGCAGACAGAGTCCTATGGCTACACCTTC	CASSQQTESYGYTF	TRBV4-1	TRBJ1-2	NA	NA
TGTGCCTGGAGGGACCCTGGCGGAAACATTCAGTACTTC	CAWRDPGGNIQYF	TRBV30	TRBJ2-4	NA	NA
TGTGCCAGCAGCGTATCTAGCGGGAGGCCCAGCTCCTACAATGAGCAGTTCTTC	CASSVSSGRPSSYNEQFF	TRBV9	TRBJ2-1	TRBD2	once
TGCGCCAGCAGCCAGGACCCGGGACAGGGGGCAAACTCCTATAATTCACCCCTCCACTTT	CASSQDPGQGANSYNSPLHF	TRBV4-1	TRBJ1-6	TRBD1	once
TGCAGCCTGGGGGCCTATGGCTACACCTTC	CSLGAYGYTF	TRBV20-1	TRBJ1-2	NA	NA
TGTGCCAGCAGTGAAATACAGGGGGCGCCCGAAGCTTTCTTT	CASSEIQGAPEAFF	TRBV2	TRBJ1-1	TRBD1	NA
TGTGCCTGGGGGAACCCCAGGGGGTCCCATGAAGCTTTCTTT	CAWGNPRGSHEAFF	TRBV30	TRBJ1-1	TRBD1	NA
TGTGCCAGCAGCTTAGCCCAACCTCTAGCGGGACGAAATGAGCAGTTCTTC	CASSLAQPLAGRNEQFF	TRBV7-2	TRBJ2-1	TRBD2	NA
TGCGCCAGTCGGGACGCCGACAATGAGCAGTTCTTC	CASRDADNEQFF	TRBV10-1	TRBJ2-1	NA	NA
TGTGCCAGTAGTCCCCCGGGACAGGGAACGTCAGATACGCAGTATTTT	CASSPPGQGTSDTQYF	TRBV19	TRBJ2-3	TRBD1	NA
TGTGCCAGCCGGAGGAGCAGACAGGACCTCTCTGGAAACACCATATATTTT	CASRRSRQDLSGNTIYF	TRBV2	TRBJ1-3	NA	NA